Below, 20 T cell receptor beta chains from the same sample are listed, as sequenced in a study of T cell clusters in autoimmune cytopenias (dated by TCRdb to the late 2010s). For each sample, TRB amplification used 250 ng of peripheral blood genomic DNA, equal to 35,000 to 45,000 genome equivalents. TCRdb records Illumina MiSeq as the sequencer. To amplify TRB rearrangements, a touch-down multiplex PCR protocol was run with the TRB-A and TRB-B primer pools combined in a single tube. TCRdb reprocessed the public reads and reports one entry per CDR3 protein sequence, without DNA. The sample table gives around 2,600 distinct CDR3 sequences. The ten largest clones add up to 25% of the sample. What was sequenced was peripheral blood. The receptors come from a human donor with an autoimmune cytopenia or autoimmune hepatitis (not recorded which).

This clonotype counts as medium-sized (0.01 to 0.1%) by frequency. The genes are TRBV27 and TRBJ2-7. The CDR3 is 13 residues long. Germline CDR1 MNHEY, CDR2 SMNVEV (reference sequence). CDR3 loop: CASSSQGPYEQYF.

Its frequency marks this clonotype as medium-sized. The chain links TRBV30 to TRBJ2-2. Germline loops: CDR1 GTSNPN, CDR2 SVGIG (reference sequence). CDR3 length: 14 residues. CDR3 protein: CAWSVWANTGELFF.

This clonotype is deemed medium-sized by its frequency. This chain connects TRBV12-3 or TRBV12-4 to TRBJ2-7. This CDR3 comprises 11 residues. The CDR3 sequence is CASSTSYEQYF.

This clonotype is deemed medium-sized by its frequency. The V and J genes are TRBV5-6 and TRBJ2-3. The CDR3 length is 15 residues. In germline, CDR1 is SGHDT, CDR2 YYEEEE. The CDR3 spells CASSFTAFRLDTQYF.

In terms of frequency, this clonotype is medium-sized. The gene calls are TRBV12-3 or TRBV12-4 and TRBJ1-2; absent DNA, TCRdb's TRBD1 call cannot be checked. The CDR3 is 13 amino acids. CDR3 sequence: CASTSGLGGGYTF.

J is TRBJ1-2 and V is TRBV9; the D gene TCRdb calls, TRBD1, cannot be checked with no DNA. The CDR3 spans 13 residues. Germline V gene data show CDR1 as SGDLS and CDR2 as YYNGEE. CDR3 amino acids: CASSAQGPYGYTF.

This clonotype is identified as medium-sized from frequency. V is TRBV20-1 and J is TRBJ1-5; TCRdb reports TRBD1, a call that lacks DNA to check it against. The CDR3 consists of 13 residues. The V gene's germline CDR1 is DFQATT and CDR2 SNEGSKA (reference sequence). The CDR3 loop reads CSALSGLDRPQHF.

The chain couples TRBV6-6 to TRBJ1-5; TCRdb names TRBD1, which stays unverified in the absence of DNA. The CDR3 has 16 residues. The V gene's germline CDR1 is MNHNY and CDR2 SVGAGI (reference sequence). Here the CDR3 reads CASIMGQPYSNQPQHF.

According to its frequency, this clonotype is medium-sized. V gene TRBV7-9 combines with J gene TRBJ2-5; TCRdb calls TRBD1, which cannot be checked without DNA. CDR3 length: 16 residues. CDR1 and CDR2 (germline): SEHNR, FQNEAQ (reference sequence). The CDR3 sequence is CASSKRTGAVEETQYF.

The genes are TRBV20-1 and TRBJ2-3; TCRdb designates TRBD2, a call that cannot be tested without DNA. Looked up from germline, CDR1 is DFQATT and CDR2 is SNEGSKA (reference sequence). This CDR3 contains 19 residues. The CDR3 sequence: CSAQDFTAGTLLSTDTQYF.

This clonotype is identified as medium-sized from frequency. The rearrangement links TRBV30 to TRBJ2-2; TCRdb names TRBD1, which stays unverified in the absence of DNA. Germline CDR1 is GTSNPN and CDR2 is SVGIG (reference sequence). The length of the CDR3 is 13 residues. The CDR3 loop is CAWRRRAAGELFF.

Considering frequency, this clonotype is medium-sized. The chain links TRBV19 to TRBJ1-4; TCRdb's D call, TRBD1, is unchecked because there is no DNA. The CDR3 is made up of 17 amino acids. Germline V lookup: CDR1 LNHDA, CDR2 SQIVND (reference sequence). The CDR3 loop is CASSRSIPRGTNEKLFF.

This clonotype ranks as medium-sized in terms of frequency. The chain employs TRBV12-3 or TRBV12-4 and TRBJ1-6; TCRdb outputs TRBD1, but without DNA this stays unchecked. This CDR3 contains 13 residues. Here the CDR3 reads CAIMDRTNSPLHF.

V is TRBV6-6 and J is TRBJ1-2; the D call from TCRdb, TRBD1, cannot be confirmed without DNA. The CDR3 runs to 13 residues. CDR1 is MNHNY, CDR2 SVGAGI, per germline (reference sequence). This CDR3 reads CASSPGQGEGYTF.

The chain has TRBV4-1 and TRBJ2-1; absent DNA, TCRdb's TRBD1 call cannot be checked. The CDR3 is 15 amino acids. CDR1 is MGHRA and CDR2 is YSYEKL in the germline V gene. The CDR3 spells CASSQGLRGAGEQFF.

Its frequency marks this clonotype as medium-sized (0.01 to 0.1%). This chain connects TRBV5-4 to TRBJ1-2. The CDR3 extends over 13 amino acids. The V gene's germline CDR1 is SGHNT and CDR2 YYREEE (reference sequence). Here the CDR3 reads CASSLASGYGYTF.

This clonotype is classed as medium-sized (0.01 to 0.1%) by frequency. The chain is built from TRBV6-6 and TRBJ1-3. In germline, CDR1 is MNHNY, CDR2 SVGAGI (reference sequence). The CDR3 contains 13 residues. The CDR3 sequence is CASRSDGGNTIYF.

The CDR3 sequence: CSAKGVGGRSNQPQHF. The rearrangement uses TRBV20-1 and TRBJ1-5; TCRdb names TRBD1, which stays unverified in the absence of DNA. The germline CDR1 and CDR2 sequences are DFQATT and SNEGSKA (reference sequence). This CDR3 region has 16 residues.

Measured by frequency, this clonotype is medium-sized. V and J are TRBV7-2 and TRBJ2-2; TCRdb's assignment of TRBD1 cannot be checked, as there is no DNA. The CDR3 spans 15 residues. CDR1 and CDR2 (germline): SGHTA, FQGNSA. The CDR3 sequence is CASSATGLNTGELFF.

This clonotype is medium-sized by frequency. The gene calls are TRBV5-6 and TRBJ2-7; the D call from TCRdb, TRBD1, cannot be confirmed without DNA. CDR3 length: 13 amino acids. The germline V gene encodes CDR1 SGHDT and CDR2 YYEEEE. CDR3 protein: CASSLGTGSEQYF.